These T cell receptor beta chains were read from a single sample in a study of shared T cell receptors in the human thymus. Measured with immunoSEQ multiplex PCR; TCRdb has only the in-frame clones, and not every one. The table has over 650,000 clones, around 87% seen once. These data were also reused for a study on human thymus T cells.

Sequenced sample: thymocytes. All receptors derive from a boy in the first two years of life with a congenital heart defect. The CDR3 runs from the conserved cysteine through the conserved F or W. Some rows have no size entry. The others give once, few or many, or a class for an expanded clone.

.,TRBJ2-1,TRBV29-1,CSVVPLRGIGRFF
.,TRBJ2-2,TRBV4-3,CASKGENANTGELFF
.,TRBJ2-2,TRBV11-3,CASTDTRGTGELFF
.,TRBJ2-2,TRBV16,CASSQSSGVRTGELFF
.,TRBJ2-7,TRBV18,CASSPTSRGGLYEQYF
.,TRBJ1-2,TRBV10-2,CASVGRGATGRYGYTF
.,TRBJ2-7,TRBV27,CASSETGTGNEQYF
.,TRBJ2-6,TRBV25-1,CASSGSEVGANVLTF
.,TRBJ2-5,TRBV7-9,CASSPKSETQYF
.,TRBJ2-5,TRBV27,CASSTWTGVETQYF
once,TRBJ2-1,TRBV5-6,CASSGDRDHSYNEQFF
.,TRBJ2-2,TRBV28,CASSFRVAGEGGELFF
.,TRBJ2-2,TRBV4-3,CASSLQTTGQAGLGGELFF
.,TRBJ1-1,TRBV7-9,CASSSNRGTATEAFF
few,TRBJ1-1,TRBV6-1,CASSENPGQRGGEAFF
.,TRBJ2-1,TRBV19,CASSMGMTETSGATVDNEQFF
.,TRBJ2-7,TRBV28,CASRRQGLRVWEQYF
.,TRBJ2-3,TRBV28,CASSFSPLDTDTQYF
once,TRBJ1-4,TRBV6-1,CASSEVRGGLSSTNEKLFF
.,TRBJ2-2,TRBV7-6,CASSLAQSLAGGPGELFF
.,TRBJ1-6,TRBV4-3,CASSRDWTGTYNSPLHF
once,TRBJ2-3,TRBV4-3,CASSQALAGAPADTQYF
.,TRBJ1-5,TRBV28,CASSGRVNSNQPQHF
.,TRBJ1-4,TRBV11-2,CASSAGTGNEKLFF
once,TRBJ1-1,TRBV14,CASSPGQGARAFF
.,TRBJ2-5,TRBV6-1,CASRRPRGVQETQYF
.,TRBJ1-6,TRBV5-4,CASSLAHQGPGGNSPLHF
few,TRBJ2-7,TRBV6-1,CASSEALGGQKGYEQYF
few,TRBJ1-6,TRBV6-6,CASSYGRNSPLHF
.,TRBJ2-5,TRBV4-1,CASSDETEDQETQYF
once,TRBJ1-1,TRBV5-6,CASSGGGGANTEAFF
.,TRBJ2-1,TRBV6-5,CASRARGRDEQFF
.,TRBJ2-5,TRBV2,CASSALLGQGKETQYF
.,TRBJ1-5,TRBV7-2,CASSRQGSHQPQHF
.,TRBJ2-5,TRBV9,CASSATGGEQETQYF
.,TRBJ1-3,TRBV9,CASSADRASGNTIYF
.,TRBJ2-4,TRBV6-6,CASSPREIVAKNIQYF
.,TRBJ1-1,TRBV27,CASSLSFRGEGPTEAFF
.,TRBJ2-7,TRBV2,CASRGDLYSYEQYF
.,TRBJ2-3,TRBV28,CASRHGVPRSESTDTQYF
.,TRBJ1-6,TRBV6-5,CASSFLRTAYNSPLHF
.,TRBJ2-5,TRBV10-2,CASRQGKGQETQYF
once,TRBJ1-5,TRBV4-1,CASSQVGNGQRNQPQHF
.,TRBJ1-2,TRBV5-4,CASSLVENRGVEGTF
.,TRBJ1-1,TRBV13,CASSLQGTEAFF
.,TRBJ2-1,TRBV7-9,CASSLEEMVAGLNEQFF
.,TRBJ1-2,TRBV5-4,CASSCRDRGLSYGYTF
few,TRBJ1-4,TRBV5-1,CASSLPQGVTNEKLFF
.,TRBJ2-1,TRBV19,CASRRDRDGNEQFF
.,TRBJ2-3,TRBV28,CASSPADRVPDTQYF
.,TRBJ2-7,TRBV5-6,CASSFGSPPTNEQYF
.,TRBJ2-5,TRBV27,CASSLSSSGSGETQYF